This T cell receptor (beta chain) appears in the sequencing data of a study of blood T cell repertoires in COVID-19 (dated by TCRdb to the early 2020s). About the full investigation: Collaborator samples came from the United States, Italy and Spain and covered acute and convalescent phases of COVID-19. Deeply sampled blood TCRbeta repertoires from subjects exposed to, actively infected with, or recovered from COVID-19 were included in the dataset. The material from the prospective study consisted of cDNA or gDNA derived from T cells, B-cell-depleted T cells, or PBMCs. A de-identified subject ID, COVID-19 status, age in years and sex were almost always included in the sample metadata. Samples came from the ongoing ImmuneRACE study (first 160 participants) plus 1,254 subjects from 6 global collaborators. The repertoires were released in a freely available public database intended as a resource for research on the immune response to SARS-CoV-2. Where available, HLA class I and class II types were obtained from metadata supplied by the sample provider rather than from assay-based typing. Results and caveats for the whole study, not just this receptor: The amount of clinical and demographic metadata varied by source and participant and was provided uncurated.

Each collaborating institution followed its own protocols to collect whole blood in K2EDTA tubes. Collaborator samples were shipped for TCRbeta analysis as frozen whole blood, isolated PBMCs, or DNA extracted from either sample type. Comment on this clone: Its antigen remains undetermined. No much larger clone exists at a distance of one base, and base qualities are not known.

TCRbeta CDR3 regions were amplified from genomic DNA using the immunoSEQ Assay, a bias-controlled multiplex PCR. The authors' pipeline ran thus. The number of nucleated cells in each sample was estimated from the amplification of reference gene primers within the assay. To quantify the absolute abundance of each unique TCRbeta CDR3 rearrangement, sequence reads were collapsed and filtered. Productive Simpson clonality was computed per sample as the square root of Simpson's diversity index over productive rearrangements. TCRdb retrieved this table from immuneACCESS and kept in-frame rearrangements only. Not all clones are present; in checked studies, unresolved V genes account for under half, and no reason is known for the remainder. V, J and clone size reflect that table, while D and trimming were determined from the DNA. In this sample the table shows 81,000 or so clones, approximately 91% of which occur a single time. The leading ten clones occupy more than 10% of the sample.

Relative to germline, V is 6 bases shorter and J is 11 bases shorter, with 22 bases between their ends. The CDR3 runs 15 amino acids, cysteine and phenylalanine included. Left in the record is the CDR3 DNA by itself, 45 bases read in frame from the first base. CDR1 and CDR2 are read off the germline V gene (reference sequence) as MNHEY and SMNVEV. The sequence derives from a man aged 65-85 years with active or convalescent COVID-19. The chain uses TRBV27 and TRBJ1-4; a weak D assignment points to TRBD1 (5 bases agree). Source material: peripheral blood. The DNA is TGTGCCAGCAGCCCTTCCGGGGGGATGAAGGGGAAACTGTTTTTT. It is translated as CASSPSGGMKGKLFF.